This T cell receptor (beta chain) was recovered during a study of T cells in localized non-small cell lung cancer. General observations from the study: An association was observed between higher blood T cell density and longer overall survival. Appearance in adjacent lung was seen for a median 57 of the top 100 tumor clones.

This clone was seen only a few times. The antigen is unknown. Produced via immunoSEQ multiplex PCR; TCRdb's table is partial and in-frame only. The sample consists of roughly 4,700 clones, under 25% of them appearing once. V lost 2 bases and J lost 0, with 8 bases in between. CDR1 and CDR2 from the germline V gene are ENHRY and SYGVKD. The CDR3 is 16 amino acids. This receptor was taken from a female donor older than 55 with stage I lung adenocarcinoma. Sequenced material: lung tumor tissue, taken before any cancer treatment. The chain employs TRBV10-3 and TRBJ2-6; TRBD1 is a possible D gene (5 bases). In DNA form, the CDR3 reads TGTGCCATCAGTGAGGTCCAGGGCTCTGGGGCCAACGTCCTGACTTTC. Residues: CAISEVQGSGANVLTF.